This entry concerns a single T cell receptor (beta chain). The antigen it recognizes is unknown. Base quality data are lacking; no much larger clone is found one base away. The immunoSEQ Assay, a bias-controlled multiplex PCR, was used to amplify TCRbeta CDR3 regions from genomic DNA. The original pipeline was this. The number of nucleated cells in each sample was estimated by amplification of reference gene primers within the assay. Sequence reads were collapsed and filtered to measure the absolute abundance of every unique TCRbeta CDR3 rearrangement. For each sample, productive Simpson clonality was calculated by taking the square root of Simpson's diversity index across productive rearrangements. Sourced from immuneACCESS, this table was stored by TCRdb with only in-frame sequences that have V and J called. A share of the clones is absent; for the studies checked, an unresolved V gene accounts for under half, and the remainder has no known explanation. The V and J calls and clone size are taken from that table; D and trimming were inferred from the DNA. This sample lists some 250,000 clones; approximately 88% were detected once. The top ten constitute around 27% of the sample.

This specimen comes from a study of blood T cell repertoires in COVID-19 (dated by TCRdb to 2018 to 2021). For context, the study as a whole: Samples covering the acute and convalescent phases of COVID-19 were provided by collaborators in the United States, Italy and Spain. The material from the prospective study consisted of cDNA or gDNA derived from T cells, B-cell-depleted T cells, or PBMCs. Deeply sampled blood TCRbeta repertoires from subjects exposed to, actively infected with, or recovered from COVID-19 were included in the dataset. A freely available public database, intended as a resource for researchers studying the immune response to SARS-CoV-2, is where the repertoires were released. Samples were obtained from the ongoing ImmuneRACE study (first 160 participants) and from roughly 1,300 subjects provided by 6 global collaborators. A de-identified subject ID, COVID-19 status, age in years and sex were almost always included in the sample metadata. Where available, HLA class I and class II types were obtained from metadata supplied by the sample provider rather than from assay-based typing.

Whole blood was collected in K2EDTA tubes by collaborating institutions according to the institutions' own protocols. For TCRbeta analysis, collaborator samples were shipped as frozen whole blood, as isolated PBMCs, or as DNA extracted from either sample type. The paper as a whole reports these results and caveats: How much clinical and demographic metadata was included differed by source and by participant, and the metadata was provided uncurated.

CDR1 is given as SGDLS and CDR2 as YYNGEE, both from the germline V gene. From the cysteine through the phenylalanine, the CDR3 covers 18 amino acids. Only CDR3 DNA is held: 54 bases, read in frame from base 1. Germline trimming amounts to 4 bases on V and 0 bases on J, with 6 as the count of junction bases outside the gene matches. The source is a man aged 35-49 years with acute or convalescent COVID-19. The rearrangement combines TRBV9 with TRBJ2-6; the central 11 bases match TRBD2. The sequenced material came from peripheral blood. CDR3 loop: CASSYGLAGFSGANVLTF. The nucleotide sequence reads TGTGCCAGCAGCTACGGACTAGCGGGTTTCTCTGGGGCCAACGTCCTGACTTTC. The reference TRBV9 and TRBJ2-6 proteins fill in what lies around the CDR3, so the full variable domain reads DSGVTQTPKHLITATGQRVTLRCSPRSGDLSVYWYQQSLDQGLQFLIQYYNGEERAKGNILERFSAQQFPDLHSELNLSSLELGDSALYFCASSYGLAGFSGANVLTFGAGSRLTVL.